This TCR beta chain was profiled in a study of vaccination and CD4 T cells after COVID-19. This CDR3 region has 14 residues. From germline, CDR1 is SGHTA and CDR2 FQGNSA. V was pared by 5 bases and J by 9 bases, with 14 bases between. Described treatment: roughly ten-day PBMC culture with coronavirus spike peptide pools or control peptides (ViraFEST assay). As concerns this clonotype: Its antigen remains unidentified.

Cultured CD4+ T cell DNA was sequenced using the Oncomine TCR Beta short-read assay. TCRdb reprocessed the PCR reads with MiXCR, giving one entry per CDR3 protein. This repertoire shows several thousand distinct CDR3 sequences, around 70% found once; its top ten account for roughly a quarter. This sequence originates from a human donor who had recovered from COVID-19. The V gene is TRBV7-2, the J gene TRBJ1-6; D is uncertain. The sequencing sample was made of CD4+ T cells from blood, cultured in vitro. CDR3 sequence (DNA): TGTGCCAGCAGCACCCTGGTGGGTGGTTCACCCCTCCACTTT. Its translation: CASSTLVGGSPLHF. The full variable domain, with the rest looked up from reference TRBV7-2 and TRBJ1-6, is GAGVSQSPSNKVTEKGKDVELRCDPISGHTALYWYRQSLGQGLEFLIYFQGNSAPDKSGLPSDRFSAERTGGSVSTLTIQRTQQEDSAVYLCASSTLVGGSPLHFGNGTRLTVT.